A selection of T cell receptor beta chains follows, all from one sample in a study of CD8+ T cells in alopecia areata. Assay used: immunoSEQ multiplex PCR; TCRdb lists only in-frame clones, some missing. The sample records over 50,000 clones, approximately 45% being singletons. Sequenced here: CD8+ T cells sorted from blood, sampled at week 0. These receptors originate from a human donor with alopecia areata. Both conserved end residues are part of each CDR3. Fields, in order: clone size, J gene, V gene, D gene, CDR3 DNA, CDR3 protein. The D gene is left open where the match is weak. For some rows the clone size is stated as once, few or many, or as a class when expanded; others skip it.

>.|TRBJ2-3|TRBV29-1|.
TGCAGCGCGCTTCACCGGGACACTACAGATACGCAGTATTTT
CSALHRDTTDTQYF
>.|TRBJ2-7|TRBV11-3|TRBD2
TGTGCCAGCAGCTTGGGACTATCGGGAAATCTCTACGAGCAGTACTTC
CASSLGLSGNLYEQYF
>.|TRBJ2-5|TRBV4-1|.
TGCGCCAGCAGCCAACCTGTGGCAGAGGAGACCCAGTACTTC
CASSQPVAEETQYF
>.|TRBJ1-1|TRBV29-1|.
TGCAGCGTTGAAGAGGGTAGGGGGGAAGCTTTCTTT
CSVEEGRGEAFF
>.|TRBJ2-7|TRBV10-3|TRBD1
TGTGCCATCATGGGACAGACGGACGGTTACGAGCAGTACTTC
CAIMGQTDGYEQYF
>.|TRBJ1-2|TRBV29-1|TRBD1
TGCAGCGCCCCGGACAGGAGCGGAGACGGCTATGGCTACACCTTC
CSAPDRSGDGYGYTF
>.|TRBJ1-2|TRBV2|.
TGTGCCAGCAATCCGGGGGATCCCTATGGCTACACCTTC
CASNPGDPYGYTF
>.|TRBJ2-3|TRBV9|.
TGTGCCAGCAGCGAGTGGGACTCGAGTACAGATACGCAGTATTTT
CASSEWDSSTDTQYF
>few|TRBJ2-7|TRBV25-1|.
TGTGCCAGCACGAGGTTGCGGGGGCCCCCCTACGAGCAGTACTTC
CASTRLRGPPYEQYF
>.|TRBJ2-7|TRBV19|TRBD2
TGTGCCAGTTCGCCGGGACTAGCACCGGGGCAGTACTTC
CASSPGLAPGQYF
>few|TRBJ2-7|TRBV5-1|.
TGCGCCAGCAGCTTGGTACAGGGCTACGAGCAGTACTTC
CASSLVQGYEQYF
>.|TRBJ2-2|TRBV7-2|.
TGTGCCAGCAGCTTCTGGAGGGGGTACGGGGAGCTGTTTTTT
CASSFWRGYGELFF
>.|TRBJ1-5|TRBV11-2|.
TGCGCCAGCAGCCGGTGGGCAGGGGACCAGCCCCAGCATTTT
CASSRWAGDQPQHF
>.|TRBJ2-7|TRBV29-1|.
TGCAGCGTTGGAGGTAGCGAGCAGTACTTC
CSVGGSEQYF
>once|TRBJ1-3|TRBV27|.
TGTGCCAGCAGTTCAACCAGGGGAAACACCATATATTTT
CASSSTRGNTIYF
>.|TRBJ2-5|TRBV7-2|.
TGTGCCAGCAGCCCGGCATGGGGGGCCCGGGAGACCCAGTACTTC
CASSPAWGARETQYF
>.|TRBJ1-1|TRBV15|.
TGTGCCACCAGCTCATCCGGGGCGAACACTGAAGCTTTCTTT
CATSSSGANTEAFF
>many|TRBJ2-3|TRBV27|.
TGTGCCAGCGGATGGACCACCACAGATACGCAGTATTTT
CASGWTTTDTQYF
>.|TRBJ2-7|TRBV13|TRBD1
TGTGCCAGCAGCTCCCTACAGGGGTACGAGCAGTACTTC
CASSSLQGYEQYF
>few|TRBJ1-1|TRBV2|.
TGTGCCAGCTTAGGGGACTATGACGGAGCTTTCTTT
CASLGDYDGAFF
>few|TRBJ1-5|TRBV2|TRBD1
TGTGCCAGCAGTGGGACAGGGAATCAGCCCCAGCATTTT
CASSGTGNQPQHF
>.|TRBJ2-3|TRBV29-1|.
TGCAGCGTTGAAGATCTTGGGCGGCGCTGGGGTACGCAGTATTTT
CSVEDLGRRWGTQYF
>.|TRBJ2-7|TRBV7-6|.
TGTGCCAGCAGCTTAGGGGCAGGATCCTACGAGCAGTACTTC
CASSLGAGSYEQYF
>few|TRBJ2-7|TRBV29-1|.
TGCAGCGCCCTCGGATTCCGGGAGAGTAACTACGAGCAGTACTTC
CSALGFRESNYEQYF
>.|TRBJ1-5|TRBV19|.
TGTGCCAGTAGTGGATGGGGGGGTCATCAGCCCCAGCATTTT
CASSGWGGHQPQHF
>few|TRBJ2-1|TRBV21-1|.
TGTGCCAGCAGCTTAGCGGGAAGCTCCTACAATGAGCAGTTCTTC
CASSLAGSSYNEQFF
>once|TRBJ2-5|TRBV29-1|.
TGCAGCGTTTTACAGGGTCTGGAGACCCAGTACTTC
CSVLQGLETQYF
>.|TRBJ2-5|TRBV5-1|TRBD2
TGCGCCAGCAGCTTGGGGACTAGCGGCCAAGAGACCCAGTACTTC
CASSLGTSGQETQYF
>.|TRBJ2-5|TRBV5-1|TRBD2
TGCGCCAGCAGCCAACCCTTAGCGGGAGCCCACGAGACCCAGTACTTC
CASSQPLAGAHETQYF
>.|TRBJ1-2|TRBV30|.
TGTGCCTGGAGTGTATACCCAGGGGATGGGTATGGCTACACCTTC
CAWSVYPGDGYGYTF
>once|TRBJ2-7|TRBV7-2|TRBD2
TGTGCCAGCACCAAATTGGCGGGAGGGCCCTACGAGCAGTACTTC
CASTKLAGGPYEQYF
>.|TRBJ2-7|TRBV5-5|TRBD2
TGTGCCAGCAGCTTGTCCTGGACTAGCGGGAGTTTCCCCTACGAGCAGTACTTC
CASSLSWTSGSFPYEQYF